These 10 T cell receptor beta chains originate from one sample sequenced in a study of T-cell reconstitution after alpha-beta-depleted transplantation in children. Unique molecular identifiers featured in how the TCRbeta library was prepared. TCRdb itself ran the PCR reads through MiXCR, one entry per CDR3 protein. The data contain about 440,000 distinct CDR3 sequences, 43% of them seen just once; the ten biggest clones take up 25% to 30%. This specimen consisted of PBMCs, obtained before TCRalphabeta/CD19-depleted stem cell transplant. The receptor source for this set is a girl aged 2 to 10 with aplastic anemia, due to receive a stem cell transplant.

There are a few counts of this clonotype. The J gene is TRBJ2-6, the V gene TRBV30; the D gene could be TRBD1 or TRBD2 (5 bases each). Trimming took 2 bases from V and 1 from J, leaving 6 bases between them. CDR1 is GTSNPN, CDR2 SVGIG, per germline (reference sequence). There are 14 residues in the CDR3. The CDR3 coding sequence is TGTGCCTGGAGTTGGGGGTCTGGGGCCAACGTCCTGACTTTC. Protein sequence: CAWSWGSGANVLTF. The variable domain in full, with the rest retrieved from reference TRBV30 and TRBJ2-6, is SQTIHQWPATLVQPVGSPLSLECTVEGTSNPNLYWYRQAAGRGLQLLFYSVGIGQISSEVPQNLSASRPQDRQFILSSKKLLLSDSGFYLCAWSWGSGANVLTFGAGSRLTVL.

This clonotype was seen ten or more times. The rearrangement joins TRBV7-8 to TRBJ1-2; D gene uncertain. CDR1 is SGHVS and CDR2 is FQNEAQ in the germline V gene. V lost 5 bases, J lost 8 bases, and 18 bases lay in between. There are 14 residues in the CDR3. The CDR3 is CASSPSARPPGYTF. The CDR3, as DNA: TGTGCCAGCAGCCCCTCAGCCAGGCCGCCGGGCTACACCTTC.

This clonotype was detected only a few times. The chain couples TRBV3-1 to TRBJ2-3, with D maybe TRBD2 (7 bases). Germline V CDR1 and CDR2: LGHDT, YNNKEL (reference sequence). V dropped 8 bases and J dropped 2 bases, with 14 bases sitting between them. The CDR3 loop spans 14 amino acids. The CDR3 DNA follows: TGTGCCAGCGGGAGAGCGGGACACACAGATACGCAGTATTTT. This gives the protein CASGRAGHTDTQYF.

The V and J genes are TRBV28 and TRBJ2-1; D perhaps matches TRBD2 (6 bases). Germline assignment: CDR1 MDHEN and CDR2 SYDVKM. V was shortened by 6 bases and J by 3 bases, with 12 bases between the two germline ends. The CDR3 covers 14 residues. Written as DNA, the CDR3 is TGTGCCAGCAGCTTCCGGGGGATCTACAATGAGCAGTTCTTC. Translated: CASSFRGIYNEQFF.

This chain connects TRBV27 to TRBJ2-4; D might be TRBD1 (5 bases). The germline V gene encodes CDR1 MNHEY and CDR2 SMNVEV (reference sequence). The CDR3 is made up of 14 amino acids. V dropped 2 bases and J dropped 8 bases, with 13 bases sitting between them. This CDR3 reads CASSLVQGSDIQYF. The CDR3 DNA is TGTGCCAGCAGTTTAGTCCAGGGATCTGACATTCAGTACTTC.

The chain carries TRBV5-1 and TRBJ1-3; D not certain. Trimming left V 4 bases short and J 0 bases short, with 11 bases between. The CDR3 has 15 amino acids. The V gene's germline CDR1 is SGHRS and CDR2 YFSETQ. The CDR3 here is CASSPGDTSGNTIYF. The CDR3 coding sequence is TGCGCCAGCAGCCCCGGGGATACCTCTGGAAACACCATATATTTT.

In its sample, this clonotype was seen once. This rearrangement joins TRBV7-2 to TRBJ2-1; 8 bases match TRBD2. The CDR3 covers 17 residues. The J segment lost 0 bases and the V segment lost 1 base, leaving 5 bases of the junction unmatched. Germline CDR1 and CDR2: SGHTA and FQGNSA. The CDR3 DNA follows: TGTGCCAGCAGCTTAGTCGGCGGGGGGAGCTCCTACAATGAGCAGTTCTTC. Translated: CASSLVGGGSSYNEQFF.

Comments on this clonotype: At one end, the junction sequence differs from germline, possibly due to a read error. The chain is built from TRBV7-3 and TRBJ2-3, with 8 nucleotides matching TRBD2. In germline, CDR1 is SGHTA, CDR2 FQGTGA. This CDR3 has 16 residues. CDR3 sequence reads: CASSPVTGGSTYTQYF. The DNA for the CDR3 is TGTGCCAGCAGCCCGGTAACGGGAGGGAGCACATATACGCAGTATTTT.

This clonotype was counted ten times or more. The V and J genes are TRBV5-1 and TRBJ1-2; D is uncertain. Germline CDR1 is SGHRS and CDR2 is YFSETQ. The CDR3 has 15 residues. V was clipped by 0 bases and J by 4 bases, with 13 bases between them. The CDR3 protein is CASSLAGNSGYGYTF. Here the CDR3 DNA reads TGCGCCAGCAGCTTGGCAGGCAACAGCGGCTATGGCTACACCTTC.

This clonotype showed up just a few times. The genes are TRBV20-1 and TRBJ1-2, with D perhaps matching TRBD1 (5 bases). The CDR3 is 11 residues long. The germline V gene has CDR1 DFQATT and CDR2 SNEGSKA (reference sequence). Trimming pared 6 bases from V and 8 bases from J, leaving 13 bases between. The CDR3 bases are TGCAGTGCCTTTTCAGGGCAGGGCTACACCTTC. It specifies CSAFSGQGYTF.